This T cell receptor beta chain is from a study of T cell repertoires in cytomegalovirus infection. The CDR3 is 15 residues long. With V trimmed by 8 bases and J by 1 base, 6 bases remained unmatched. Germline assignment: CDR1 SGHTA and CDR2 FQGNSA. At least ten counts were recorded for this clonotype. TCRdb re-called the reads with MiXCR, one entry per CDR3 protein. The sample has about 400,000 distinct CDR3 sequences; 15% to 20% are singletons. The sequenced sample was PBMCs. The clonotype comes from a human donor in good health (CMV status not recorded). Some clones in this sample may be carry-over from other donors' samples. V is TRBV7-2 and J is TRBJ1-3; the match to TRBD1 covers 9 bases. In DNA, the CDR3 is TGTGCCAGCGCGAGAGACAGGGGGTCTGGAAACACCATATATTTT. Its translation is CASARDRGSGNTIYF.